The following is a TCR beta chain sequence with its context. Its antigen is not identified. These data are taken from a study of OX40 agonist ivuxolimab in advanced cancers. Study background: Participants, around 80% male, averaged approximately 56 years of age, ranging from 23 to 79. Partial response was recorded in three patients: one hepatocellular carcinoma and two cutaneous melanoma cases.

Profiling relied on immunoSEQ multiplex PCR, and the TCRdb table lists in-frame clones only, not all of them. Found here are some 70,000 clones, over 85% of them singletons; the top ten hold more than 1%. Germline-derived CDR1 and CDR2 are SGHNT and YYREEE (reference sequence). V was pared by 2 bases and J by 0 bases, with 9 bases between. The CDR3 consists of 15 residues. Study outcomes and limitations: CD8+ T cells were the subset that, on average, had more expanded clones than CD4+.

J is TRBJ2-1 and V is TRBV5-4; the D call may be TRBD1 or TRBD2 (6 bases each). The material sequenced was CD4+ or CD8+ T cells sorted from blood, taken in a trial of the OX40 agonist ivuxolimab. The source is an adult with an advanced solid tumor such as melanoma, head and neck, liver or kidney cancer. In nucleotides, the CDR3 is TGTGCCAGCAGCTTAGGGGGGAGCTCCTACAATGAGCAGTTCTTC. Translated, it gives CASSLGGSSYNEQFF.